This TCR beta chain was identified in a study of T cells in Graves' hyperthyroidism and ophthalmopathy. Germline values: CDR1 MNHEY, CDR2 SMNVEV (reference sequence). This CDR3 comprises 15 residues. Trimming pared 0 bases from V and 5 bases from J, leaving 11 bases between. This clonotype was recorded a few times. Using RNA transcripts as the source, TCR beta CDR3 regions were amplified. TCR CDR3 regions were first amplified by RT-PCR with HTBI primers. TCRdb re-called the multiplex PCR reads through MiXCR, storing one row per CDR3 protein. The repertoire holds a few hundred thousand distinct CDR3 sequences, with approximately 19% as singletons. The hyperthyroidism patients had all been newly diagnosed, and their disease duration was under 2 months. Their ages ranged from 18 to 65 years.

The sequence was obtained from a woman aged 18-30 years with Graves' hyperthyroidism. What was sequenced was blood. This rearrangement joins TRBV27 to TRBJ1-5; D call uncertain. The CDR3 nucleotides read TGTGCCAGCAGTTTATCCCGAGGGCCGCATCAGCCCCAGCATTTT. The encoded protein is CASSLSRGPHQPQHF.